This TCR beta chain was profiled in a study of T cells in Graves' hyperthyroidism and ophthalmopathy. Whole-study findings and limits: Most thyroid clonotypes that were expanded above 0.001 also turned up in blood. Progression to ophthalmopathy was predicted a median of 6.5 months early.

Concerning this clonotype itself: Its antigen is undetermined.

Germline V lookup: CDR1 LGHDT, CDR2 YNNKEL (reference sequence). The CDR3 spans 15 residues. Between the trimmed V and J ends, which lost 1 base and 6 bases, there was a span of 12 bases. Authors of the study amplified TCR beta CDR3 regions from RNA transcripts. In the first-round RT-PCR of the TCR CDR3, the HTBI primer set was used. Using its own MiXCR run on the multiplex PCR reads, TCRdb lists one record per CDR3 protein. Seen here are over 150,000 distinct CDR3 sequences, around a sixth observed once, and the top ten hold roughly 50%. Newly diagnosed hyperthyroidism patients aged 18 to 65 years had disease lasting under 2 months. Diagnostic decisions used clinical symptoms, serum thyroxine and TRAb, thyroid ultrasound and orbital computed tomography.

Material: blood. The chain carries TRBV3-1 and TRBJ2-2; D not resolved. This TCR was recovered from a woman in her fifties or sixties with Graves' hyperthyroidism. CDR3 protein: CASSQVDRASGELFF. CDR3 DNA sequence: TGTGCCAGCAGCCAAGTGGATAGGGCGTCCGGGGAGCTGTTTTTT.